The 27 T cell receptor beta chains below were found in one sample sequenced in a study of shared T cell receptors in the human thymus. The assay was immunoSEQ multiplex PCR, and TCRdb's table has in-frame clones only and misses some. Of about 660,000 clones listed, 88% were seen once; the top ten hold around 0.01%. The sample also formed part of further work on human thymus T cells.

Sequenced sample: thymocytes. These receptors were collected from a boy under two years old with a congenital heart defect.

This chain joins TRBV7-6 and TRBJ2-7, with 8 positions matching TRBD1. With 5 bases clipped from V and 4 bases from J, the junction kept 13 bases outside the gene matches. From germline, CDR1 is SGHVS and CDR2 FNYEAQ. The CDR3 is made up of 16 amino acids. CDR3 sequence: CASSLTQDRVPYEQYF. Written as DNA, the CDR3 is TGTGCCAGCAGCCTGACACAGGACAGGGTCCCGTACGAGCAGTACTTC.

The chain has TRBV19 and TRBJ2-2; TRBD2 aligns across 11 bases. The CDR3 runs to 16 residues. J lost 7 bases, V lost 3 bases, and 7 bases had no gene match. CDR1 and CDR2 (germline): LNHDA, SQIVND (reference sequence). The CDR3 loop is CASSIVSGRAGGELFF. The CDR3 region has the DNA TGTGCCAGTAGTATTGTTAGCGGGAGGGCCGGCGGGGAGCTGTTTTTT.

This chain joins TRBV27 and TRBJ2-7; 7 bases are shared with TRBD2. CDR1 and CDR2 from the germline V gene are MNHEY and SMNVEV (reference sequence). With 4 bases clipped from V and 2 bases from J, the junction kept 11 bases outside the gene matches. This CDR3 has 16 amino acids. The CDR3 region has the DNA TGTGCCAGCAGTTCCCTAAGGGGCGGGAGCCCCTACGAGCAGTACTTC. It encodes CASSSLRGGSPYEQYF.

This clone was detected once. The V and J genes are TRBV4-1 and TRBJ2-7; the match to TRBD2 covers 14 bases. Germline loops: CDR1 MGHRA, CDR2 YSYEKL. Trimming removed 4 bases from V and 6 bases from J; junction bases left unmatched: 8. This CDR3 region has 16 residues. The CDR3 sequence is CASSPIGTSGSAEQYF. In nucleotides, the CDR3 is TGCGCCAGCAGCCCCATAGGGACTAGCGGGAGCGCCGAGCAGTACTTC.

The chain links TRBV10-2 to TRBJ2-4; 7 positions match TRBD1. With V trimmed by 4 bases and J by 0 bases, 6 bases remained unmatched. The length of the CDR3 is 16 residues. Per germline, CDR1 WSHSY and CDR2 SAAADI. The CDR3 loop is CASSGQGLLAKNIQYF. The CDR3 bases are TGCGCCAGCAGTGGACAGGGCCTGCTAGCCAAAAACATTCAGTACTTC.

This chain links TRBV5-4 with TRBJ2-5; TRBD2 matches 8 bases. CDR3 size: 17 residues. V was clipped by 0 bases and J by 7 bases; unmatched bases: 14. Germline V CDR1 and CDR2: SGHNT, YYREEE (reference sequence). This CDR3 reads CASSLVIAGGPAATQYF. For the CDR3, the DNA is TGTGCCAGCAGCTTGGTAATTGCGGGAGGACCGGCGGCGACCCAGTACTTC.

The chain has TRBV5-4 and TRBJ2-5, with 9 bases aligning to TRBD2. The DNA end favors TRBJ2-7, so the J call may be wrong. The germline gives CDR1 SGHNT, CDR2 YYREEE (reference sequence). The CDR3 length is 14 residues. The CDR3 DNA reads as TGTGCCAGCAGACCACTAGCGGGCCGGTCCGAGCAGTACTTC. Translation: CASRPLAGRSEQYF.

This rearrangement joins TRBV19 to TRBJ1-5, with D perhaps TRBD1 (6 bases). This CDR3 is 15 amino acids long. Looked up from germline, CDR1 is LNHDA and CDR2 is SQIVND (reference sequence). The V and J ends lost 3 bases and 5 bases respectively, with 14 bases between them. CDR3 region: CASSIRRTADQPQHF. The CDR3, as DNA: TGTGCCAGTAGTATCCGTCGGACAGCCGATCAGCCCCAGCATTTT.

The table lists this clone with a few counts. The chain recombines TRBV19 with TRBJ2-3; D is uncertain. Germline lookup yields CDR1 LNHDA and CDR2 SQIVND (reference sequence). Trimming removed 3 bases at V and 2 bases at J, with 15 bases between. CDR3 size: 16 residues. CDR3 in DNA: TGTGCCAGTAGTATCCTGGGCCAGACGTACACAGATACGCAGTATTTT. This codes for CASSILGQTYTDTQYF.

The genes are TRBV7-2 and TRBJ1-5, with TRBD1 matching over 9 bases. V was pared by 5 bases and J by 1 base, with 12 bases of the junction left unmatched. CDR3 length equals 18 residues. Per the germline V gene, CDR1 is SGHTA and CDR2 is FQGNSA. CDR3 sequence reads: CASSIPKGQGASNQPQHF. DNA for the CDR3: TGTGCCAGCAGCATCCCCAAGGGACAGGGAGCGAGCAATCAGCCCCAGCATTTT. Full variable domain (remainder filled in from reference TRBV7-2 and TRBJ1-5): GAGVSQSPSNKVTEKGKDVELRCDPISGHTALYWYRQSLGQGLEFLIYFQGNSAPDKSGLPSDRFSAERTGGSVSTLTIQRTQQEDSAVYLCASSIPKGQGASNQPQHFGDGTRLSIL.

The chain joins TRBV2 to TRBJ1-3; 10 bases fit TRBD1. The CDR3 contains 16 residues. Trimming at V came to 5 bases and at J to 2 bases, leaving 6 bases not matched to a gene. Per the germline V gene, CDR1 is SNHLY and CDR2 is FYNNEI. In nucleotides, the CDR3 is TGTGCCAGCAGTCGGGACAGGGGATGGGCTGGAAACACCATATATTTT. As protein: CASSRDRGWAGNTIYF. The whole variable domain, remainder taken from reference TRBV2 and TRBJ1-3, is EPEVTQTPSHQVTQMGQEVILRCVPISNHLYFYWYRQILGQKVEFLVSFYNNEISEKSEIFDDQFSVERPDGSNFTLKIRSTKLEDSAMYFCASSRDRGWAGNTIYFGEGSWLTVV.

This clone has just one count. The CDR3 loop is CASSSRLTQETQYF. DNA for the CDR3: TGTGCCAGCAGCTCGCGACTAACTCAAGAGACCCAGTACTTC. This sequence joins TRBV5-4 and TRBJ2-5, with D possibly matching TRBD2 (5 bases). The CDR3 is 14 amino acids. Germline CDR1 reads SGHNT; CDR2 reads YYREEE (reference sequence). The ends were cut back, 3 bases at V and 2 bases at J, with 11 bases in the middle.

This rearrangement joins TRBV25-1 to TRBJ2-6; 7 bases are a match to TRBD2. This CDR3 spans 17 amino acids. Germline V gives CDR1 MGHDK, CDR2 SYGVNS. V was clipped by 4 bases and J by 1 base; unmatched bases: 7. The CDR3 here is CASSGGGRGSGANVLTF. Written as DNA, the CDR3 is TGTGCCAGCAGTGGGGGCGGGAGAGGGTCTGGGGCCAACGTCCTGACTTTC.

The rearrangement joins TRBV4-3 to TRBJ2-7, with 7 bases identical to TRBD2. V lost 4 bases to trimming and J lost 1 base; unmatched junction nucleotides: 13. The CDR3 runs 17 residues. Germline V CDR1 and CDR2: LGHNA, YSLEER. The CDR3 here is CASSRWGWASGSYEQYF. The CDR3 DNA follows: TGCGCCAGCAGCCGATGGGGTTGGGCTAGCGGATCCTACGAGCAGTACTTC.

The chain recombines TRBV7-2 with TRBJ2-7, with D maybe TRBD2 (5 bases). Germline lookup yields CDR1 SGHTA and CDR2 FQGNSA. The CDR3 spans 16 residues. Trimming removed 0 bases from V and 3 bases from J, with 15 bases in between. The CDR3 spells CASSLALAGLNYEQYF. CDR3 coding DNA: TGTGCCAGCAGCTTAGCGCTGGCGGGTCTTAACTACGAGCAGTACTTC.

The chain links TRBV29-1 to TRBJ1-2; 7 positions match TRBD1. Germline values: CDR1 SQVTM, CDR2 ANQGSEA. The CDR3 length is 14 residues. V lost 8 bases to trimming and J lost 0 bases; unmatched junction nucleotides: 9. The CDR3, as DNA: TGCAGCATCTCCTTGGGGACAGCTAACTATGGCTACACCTTC. It is translated as CSISLGTANYGYTF. Supplemented by reference TRBV29-1 and TRBJ1-2, the full variable domain reads SAVISQKPSRDICQRGTSLTIQCQVDSQVTMMFWYRQQPGQSLTLIATANQGSEATYESGFVIDKFPISRPNLTFSTLTVSNMSPEDSSIYLCSISLGTANYGYTFGSGTRLTVV.

In DNA form, the CDR3 reads TGTGCCAGCAGCCACCCCGGGACATTCAGAAAAAACTACGAGCAGTACTTC. Amino acid sequence: CASSHPGTFRKNYEQYF. The V gene is TRBV14, the J gene TRBJ2-7, with D possibly matching TRBD1 (6 bases). Trimming removed 3 bases at V and 3 bases at J, with 21 bases between. In germline, CDR1 is SGHDN, CDR2 FVKESK. The CDR3 is 17 amino acids. The whole variable domain, remainder taken from reference TRBV14 and TRBJ2-7, is EAGVTQFPSHSVIEKGQTVTLRCDPISGHDNLYWYRRVMGKEIKFLLHFVKESKQDESGMPNNRFLAERTGGTYSTLKVQPAELEDSGVYFCASSHPGTFRKNYEQYFGPGTRLTVT.

The V and J genes are TRBV2 and TRBJ2-2, with D tentatively TRBD2 (6 bases). The V gene's germline CDR1 is SNHLY and CDR2 FYNNEI. Between the trimmed V and J ends, which lost 4 bases and 4 bases, there was a span of 16 bases. CDR3 length: 16 amino acids. CDR3 sequence (DNA): TGTGCCAGCAGTGCCCCCGGGACTCACCTCACCGGGGAGCTGTTTTTT. Translated, it gives CASSAPGTHLTGELFF.

The chain employs TRBV5-1 and TRBJ1-2; D perhaps matches TRBD1 (6 bases). The CDR3 spans 16 residues. Between the trimmed V and J ends, which lost 0 bases and 4 bases, there was a span of 16 bases. The V gene's germline CDR1 is SGHRS and CDR2 YFSETQ. As DNA, the CDR3 is TGCGCCAGCAGCTTGGCGGGCAGGGGTAGGCCCTATGGCTACACCTTC. Protein: CASSLAGRGRPYGYTF.

A single count supports this clone. The chain links TRBV27 to TRBJ2-7; 13 bases are a match to TRBD2. The J segment lost 0 bases and the V segment lost 0 bases, leaving 11 bases of the junction unmatched. CDR3 length: 20 amino acids. CDR1 is MNHEY, CDR2 SMNVEV, per germline (reference sequence). CDR3 nucleotides: TGTGCCAGCAGTTTATCTAGTCCGGGACTAGCGGGAAGAAGCTCCTACGAGCAGTACTTC. Its translation is CASSLSSPGLAGRSSYEQYF.

V usage is TRBV7-6 and J usage is TRBJ2-3, with 9 bases identical to TRBD2. Trimming at V came to 0 bases and at J to 5 bases, leaving 12 bases not matched to a gene. Germline V gene lookup returns CDR1 SGHVS and CDR2 FNYEAQ. The CDR3 loop spans 18 amino acids. CDR3 DNA: TGTGCCAGCAGCTTAGCGGGCTCTAGCGGGAATAGAGTAGATACGCAGTATTTT. It is translated as CASSLAGSSGNRVDTQYF.

This clone was found once. The CDR3 nucleotides read TGTGCCTGGACCACAGGAGTTTTCACTGAAGCTTTCTTT. Encoded protein: CAWTTGVFTEAFF. This chain joins TRBV30 and TRBJ1-1, with D possibly TRBD1 on 5 matching bases. Per germline, CDR1 GTSNPN and CDR2 SVGIG (reference sequence). Trimming took off 4 bases at V and 4 bases at J, with 13 bases between the two ends. The CDR3 spans 13 residues.

With respect to this clone: This CDR3 is also generated by other DNA sequences in the sample. V gene TRBV28 combines with J gene TRBJ2-1, with D tentatively TRBD2 (5 bases). The CDR3 runs to 15 residues. Germline CDR1 is MDHEN and CDR2 is SYDVKM. V was trimmed by 7 bases and J by 6 bases, leaving 19 bases between them. The CDR3 loop is CASNVLAGAGNEQFF. The CDR3 DNA sequence: TGTGCCAGCAACGTCCTAGCAGGAGCTGGCAATGAGCAGTTCTTC.

This clone was detected only a few times. The genes are TRBV6-1 and TRBJ1-1, with 10 nucleotides matching TRBD1. Looked up from germline, CDR1 is MNHNS and CDR2 is SASEGT. The CDR3 length is 15 residues. Trimming cost V 2 bases and J 1 base; bases outside gene matches: 1. The CDR3 DNA reads TGTGCCAGCAGTGAACGGGACAGGGGGAACACTGAAGCTTTCTTT. The encoded protein is CASSERDRGNTEAFF.

The V gene is TRBV7-2, the J gene TRBJ1-1; D uncertain. Germline CDR1 and CDR2: SGHTA and FQGNSA. V lost 1 base to trimming and J lost 2 bases, with 11 bases between them. This CDR3 has 15 amino acids. This CDR3 is CASSLVTGVNTEAFF. The CDR3 region has the DNA TGTGCCAGCAGCTTAGTAACCGGAGTTAACACTGAAGCTTTCTTT.

This chain links TRBV18 with TRBJ2-2, with D possibly TRBD2 on 6 matching bases. CDR3 length: 17 amino acids. V gave up 3 bases and J gave up 3 bases, with 17 bases separating them. From germline, CDR1 is KGHSH and CDR2 LQKENI. The CDR3 nucleotides are TGTGCCAGCTCACCCCTGGGGTGCGGGAACGACACCGGGGAGCTGTTTTTT. It translates to CASSPLGCGNDTGELFF.

The V gene is TRBV6-6, the J gene TRBJ2-1, with 9 bases fitting TRBD1. CDR1 and CDR2 from the germline V gene are MNHNY and SVGAGI (reference sequence). This CDR3 region has 13 residues. With 8 bases clipped from V and 9 bases from J, the junction kept 8 bases outside the gene matches. CDR3 coding DNA: TGTGCCAGCGGGACAGGGTTTAGGGTTGAGCAGTTCTTC. It yields the protein CASGTGFRVEQFF.